These T cell receptor beta chains were read from a single sample in a study of T-cell reconstitution after alpha-beta-depleted transplantation in children. TCRdb re-called the PCR reads through MiXCR, storing one row per CDR3 protein. The table shows some 140,000 distinct CDR3 sequences, with roughly 9.7% occurring only once. The sample was PBMCs, mostly from graft donor cells, taken 180 days after TCRalphabeta/CD19-depleted stem cell transplant. The receptors come from a girl under two years old who had a stem cell transplant for combined immunodeficiency, so the T cells may come from the graft donor. The CDR3 runs from the conserved cysteine through the conserved F or W. D genes are given only for firm matches. Some rows have no size entry. The others give once, few or many, or a class for an expanded clone.

V: TRBV20-1
length: 14
size: few
J: TRBJ1-5
D: TRBD1
CDR3: CSASGQGGNQPQHF
DNA: TGCAGTGCTAGCGGGCAGGGGGGTAATCAGCCCCAGCATTTT

V: TRBV5-1
length: 15
size: few
J: TRBJ1-2
D: TRBD1
CDR3: CASSLLQGARHGYTF
DNA: TGCGCCAGCAGCTTGCTACAGGGGGCGCGACATGGCTACACCTTC

V: TRBV5-1
length: 15
size: few
J: TRBJ2-3
D: .
CDR3: CASSLGTTGTDTQYF
DNA: TGCGCCAGCAGCTTGGGTACGACCGGCACAGATACGCAGTATTTT

V: TRBV29-1
length: 13
size: few
J: TRBJ2-1
D: TRBD1
CDR3: CTATGQDYNEQFF
DNA: TGCACCGCCACGGGACAGGACTACAATGAGCAGTTCTTC

V: TRBV11-2
length: 15
size: few
J: TRBJ2-3
D: .
CDR3: CASSPRRLGADTQYF
DNA: TGTGCCAGCAGCCCCAGGCGACTAGGGGCAGATACGCAGTATTTT

V: TRBV6-1
length: 15
size: few
J: TRBJ1-5
D: .
CDR3: CASSELGGSNQPQHF
DNA: TGTGCCAGCAGCGAACTGGGCGGTAGCAATCAGCCCCAGCATTTT

V: TRBV5-5
length: 17
size: .
J: TRBJ1-2
D: .
CDR3: CASSGRASGGPNYGYTF
DNA: TGTGCCAGCAGCGGCCGGGCCTCGGGTGGCCCAAACTATGGCTACACCTTC

V: TRBV20-1
length: 13
size: .
J: TRBJ2-7
D: .
CDR3: CSAVRDTTYEQYF
DNA: TGCAGTGCTGTCCGGGACACGACCTACGAGCAGTACTTC

V: TRBV5-1
length: 14
size: .
J: TRBJ2-7
D: .
CDR3: CASSTWDSPYEQYF
DNA: TGCGCCAGCAGCACCTGGGACTCCCCCTACGAGCAGTACTTC

V: TRBV20-1
length: 14
size: .
J: TRBJ1-5
D: TRBD1
CDR3: CSARTGGNNQPQHF
DNA: TGCAGTGCTAGGACAGGGGGGAACAATCAGCCCCAGCATTTT

V: TRBV7-8
length: 16
size: few
J: TRBJ2-2
D: TRBD1
CDR3: CASSLIDRVGTGELFF
DNA: TGTGCCAGCAGCTTAATAGACAGGGTTGGCACCGGGGAGCTGTTTTTT

V: TRBV7-3
length: 14
size: .
J: TRBJ2-7
D: .
CDR3: CASSSSGTSHEQYF
DNA: TGTGCCAGCAGCTCAAGTGGGACATCCCACGAGCAGTACTTC

V: TRBV5-1
length: 17
size: many
J: TRBJ1-1
D: .
CDR3: CASSLRPGGDMNTEAFF
DNA: TGCGCCAGCAGCTTGCGACCGGGGGGAGACATGAACACTGAAGCTTTCTTT

V: TRBV12-3/TRBV12-4
length: 15
size: few
J: TRBJ1-2
D: .
CDR3: CASSSDSGLVYGYTF
DNA: TGTGCCAGCAGCTCCGACTCAGGGCTGGTATACGGCTACACCTTC

V: TRBV11-2
length: 15
size: .
J: TRBJ2-5
D: .
CDR3: CASSLAEGGVETQYF
DNA: TGTGCCAGCAGCTTGGCAGAGGGAGGAGTAGAGACCCAGTACTTC

V: TRBV29-1
length: 16
size: .
J: TRBJ1-4
D: TRBD1
CDR3: CSVEDGVHRGHEKLFF
DNA: TGCAGCGTTGAAGACGGGGTGCACAGGGGTCATGAAAAACTGTTTTTC

V: TRBV18
length: 15
size: few
J: TRBJ2-1
D: TRBD2
CDR3: CASSPSLAGGYEQFF
DNA: TGTGCCAGCTCACCCTCGCTAGCGGGGGGCTATGAGCAGTTCTTC

V: TRBV5-1
length: 16
size: few
J: TRBJ2-1
D: .
CDR3: CASSSGLREPHNEQFF
DNA: TGCGCCAGCAGCTCGGGCCTTAGGGAACCTCACAATGAGCAGTTCTTC

V: TRBV30
length: 14
size: .
J: TRBJ1-1
D: TRBD1
CDR3: CAWSVRGRDTEAFF
DNA: TGTGCCTGGAGTGTGAGGGGGCGGGACACTGAAGCTTTCTTT

V: TRBV15
length: 19
size: few
J: TRBJ2-7
D: TRBD1
CDR3: CATSTGTNMEDRSSYEQYF
DNA: TGTGCCACCAGCACGGGAACGAATATGGAGGACAGGAGCTCCTACGAGCAGTACTTC

V: TRBV7-8
length: 16
size: .
J: TRBJ1-5
D: .
CDR3: CASSLSRRQLNQPQHF
DNA: TGTGCCAGCAGCTTATCACGTCGGCAGTTGAATCAGCCCCAGCATTTT

V: TRBV4-3
length: 18
size: .
J: TRBJ2-4
D: TRBD2
CDR3: CASSRGLAGGLAKNIQYF
DNA: TGCGCCAGCAGCCGCGGACTAGCGGGGGGCCTAGCCAAAAACATTCAGTACTTC

V: TRBV5-1
length: 15
size: few
J: TRBJ2-7
D: TRBD2
CDR3: CASSSSGTRVYEQYF
DNA: TGCGCCAGCAGCTCCTCCGGGACTAGAGTCTACGAGCAGTACTTC

V: TRBV6-2/TRBV6-3
length: 17
size: few
J: TRBJ1-2
D: TRBD1
CDR3: CASSYSFGTGTFYGYTF
DNA: TGTGCCAGCAGTTACTCATTTGGGACAGGGACATTCTATGGCTACACCTTC

V: TRBV11-2
length: 13
size: .
J: TRBJ1-5
D: .
CDR3: CASSLRLNQPQHF
DNA: TGTGCCAGCAGCCTTCGCCTGAATCAGCCCCAGCATTTT

V: TRBV29-1
length: 14
size: .
J: TRBJ1-2
D: TRBD1
CDR3: CSVAGTGGSRGYTF
DNA: TGCAGCGTTGCAGGGACAGGGGGATCTCGGGGCTACACCTTC

V: TRBV5-5
length: 15
size: few
J: TRBJ1-1
D: .
CDR3: CASSLGRGANTEAFF
DNA: TGTGCCAGCAGCTTGGGTAGGGGGGCGAACACTGAAGCTTTCTTT

V: TRBV5-1
length: 15
size: .
J: TRBJ2-1
D: TRBD2
CDR3: CASRFGGGVSNEQFF
DNA: TGCGCCAGCAGATTCGGGGGAGGGGTAAGCAATGAGCAGTTCTTC

V: TRBV20-1
length: 14
size: many
J: TRBJ2-3
D: .
CDR3: CSAAGQPSTDTQYF
DNA: TGCAGTGCCGCAGGACAGCCTAGCACAGATACGCAGTATTTT

V: TRBV4-2
length: 14
size: many
J: TRBJ2-5
D: .
CDR3: CASSRDGEGETQYF
DNA: TGTGCCAGCAGCCGTGACGGGGAAGGGGAGACCCAGTACTTC

V: TRBV6-1
length: 11
size: .
J: TRBJ2-2
D: .
CDR3: CASEGFGELFF
DNA: TGTGCCAGCGAGGGATTCGGGGAGCTGTTTTTT

V: TRBV7-6
length: 15
size: .
J: TRBJ2-7
D: .
CDR3: CASSLDPGSSYEQYF
DNA: TGTGCCAGCAGCTTAGATCCAGGGAGCTCCTACGAGCAGTACTTC

V: TRBV7-2
length: 17
size: few
J: TRBJ2-1
D: .
CDR3: CASSLVMTFPSYNEQFF
DNA: TGTGCCAGCAGCTTAGTTATGACCTTCCCCTCCTACAATGAGCAGTTCTTC

V: TRBV7-3
length: 12
size: many
J: TRBJ1-2
D: .
CDR3: CASSSTGYGYTF
DNA: TGTGCCAGCAGCTCGACAGGCTATGGCTACACCTTC

V: TRBV12-3/TRBV12-4
length: 11
size: few
J: TRBJ2-3
D: .
CDR3: CACSRADTQYF
DNA: TGTGCCTGTTCGAGGGCAGATACGCAGTATTTT

V: TRBV29-1
length: 14
size: .
J: TRBJ2-5
D: .
CDR3: CSVEVGGKQETQYF
DNA: TGCAGCGTTGAAGTAGGGGGGAAGCAAGAGACCCAGTACTTC

V: TRBV5-1
length: 14
size: few
J: TRBJ2-5
D: .
CDR3: CASKRVGGSETQYF
DNA: TGCGCCAGCAAAAGAGTTGGGGGGTCAGAGACCCAGTACTTC

V: TRBV7-9
length: 15
size: many
J: TRBJ2-5
D: .
CDR3: CASSLARQLQETQYF
DNA: TGTGCCAGCAGCTTAGCACGACAGCTCCAAGAGACCCAGTACTTC

V: TRBV7-9
length: 12
size: few
J: TRBJ2-7
D: .
CDR3: CASSIWVTKQYF
DNA: TGTGCCAGCAGCATTTGGGTTACGAAGCAGTACTTC

V: TRBV20-1
length: 15
size: .
J: TRBJ2-7
D: .
CDR3: CSATRRQRGYNEQYF
DNA: TGCAGTGCTACGCGGCGGCAAAGGGGCTACAACGAGCAGTACTTC

V: TRBV29-1
length: 16
size: few
J: TRBJ2-1
D: .
CDR3: CSVEIEFAGLYNEQFF
DNA: TGCAGCGTTGAGATCGAGTTTGCGGGACTCTACAATGAGCAGTTCTTC

V: TRBV12-3/TRBV12-4
length: 16
size: few
J: TRBJ1-1
D: .
CDR3: CASSPSGRGMNTEAFF
DNA: TGTGCCAGCAGTCCGTCAGGGCGAGGGATGAACACTGAAGCTTTCTTT

V: TRBV29-1
length: 14
size: few
J: TRBJ2-3
D: .
CDR3: CSVEVVASTDTQYF
DNA: TGCAGCGTTGAAGTCGTCGCTAGCACAGATACGCAGTATTTT

V: TRBV12-3/TRBV12-4
length: 16
size: .
J: TRBJ2-4
D: .
CDR3: CASSLGFGTAKNIQYF
DNA: TGTGCCAGCAGTTTAGGTTTCGGGACAGCCAAAAACATTCAGTACTTC

V: TRBV5-1
length: 15
size: many
J: TRBJ2-3
D: .
CDR3: CASSLRIAGSDTQYF
DNA: TGCGCCAGCAGCTTGCGAATAGCTGGTTCAGATACGCAGTATTTT

V: TRBV19
length: 15
size: .
J: TRBJ1-3
D: .
CDR3: CASRYRVRSGNTIYF
DNA: TGTGCCAGTAGGTACAGGGTAAGATCTGGAAACACCATATATTTT

V: TRBV29-1
length: 13
size: .
J: TRBJ2-5
D: .
CDR3: CSVETAPATAQYF
DNA: TGCAGCGTTGAGACAGCCCCTGCCACGGCCCAGTACTTC

V: TRBV20-1
length: 12
size: .
J: TRBJ2-5
D: .
CDR3: CSALGVLETQYF
DNA: TGCAGTGCGTTGGGAGTACTGGAGACCCAGTACTTC

V: TRBV29-1
length: 10
size: few
J: TRBJ1-1
D: .
CDR3: CSVVGTEAFF
DNA: TGCAGCGTTGTAGGGACTGAAGCTTTCTTT

V: TRBV7-3
length: 16
size: many
J: TRBJ2-3
D: .
CDR3: CASSPGWTLRTDTQYF
DNA: TGTGCCAGCAGCCCGGGGTGGACACTTAGGACAGATACGCAGTATTTT